This T cell receptor (beta chain) was profiled in a study of blood T cell repertoires in COVID-19. Overall study: Acute and convalescent COVID-19 specimens originated in the United States, Italy and Spain. In each case, the material was cDNA or gDNA derived from T cells, B-cell-depleted T cells, or PBMCs.

Authors' processing steps: By means of reference gene primer amplification, nucleated cell counts were estimated. Generated by immunoSEQ multiplex PCR, the TCRdb table keeps only in-frame clones and is missing some. That table is the source of V, J and clone size, and D and trimming were worked out from the DNA. The sample has 97,000 or so clones; approximately 90% are singletons. Germline V gene data show CDR1 as SNHLY and CDR2 as FYNNEI. This CDR3 contains 14 residues. The V and J ends lost 7 bases and 7 bases respectively, with 14 bases between them. The specimen was peripheral blood. The chain has TRBV2 and TRBJ1-6; maybe TRBD1 (6 bases). This TCR derives from a man aged 55-75 years with acute or convalescent COVID-19. This chain's CDR3 is CASMSVDRNSPLHF. The CDR3 DNA reads as TGTGCCAGCATGTCGGTAGACAGGAATTCACCCCTCCACTTT.